This T cell receptor (beta chain) was retrieved from a study of cytomegalovirus exposure and HLA in healthy donors. About the research overall: Among several hundred genotyped donors, around 80% fell in the Caucasian-associated ancestry cluster.

13 Jbeta primers and 60 Vbeta primers were used for the PCR. TCRdb's copy holds only in-frame clones and misses some; the assay was immunoSEQ multiplex PCR. Among over 150,000 clones listed, about three quarters were seen once. The CDR3 has 15 residues. The V and J ends lost 9 bases and 7 bases respectively, with 22 bases between them. Germline CDR1 is MNHEY and CDR2 is SMNVEV (reference sequence). The sequenced sample consisted of PBMCs. The chain uses TRBV27 and TRBJ1-5; possible D gene TRBD1, 5 bases. The receptor comes from a man aged 18 to 29 in good health and CMV-seronegative. In nucleotides, the CDR3 is TGTGCCAGTCAGTTTGGCTTCGGGGAGGGGCAGCCCCAGCATTTT. Protein: CASQFGFGEGQPQHF.